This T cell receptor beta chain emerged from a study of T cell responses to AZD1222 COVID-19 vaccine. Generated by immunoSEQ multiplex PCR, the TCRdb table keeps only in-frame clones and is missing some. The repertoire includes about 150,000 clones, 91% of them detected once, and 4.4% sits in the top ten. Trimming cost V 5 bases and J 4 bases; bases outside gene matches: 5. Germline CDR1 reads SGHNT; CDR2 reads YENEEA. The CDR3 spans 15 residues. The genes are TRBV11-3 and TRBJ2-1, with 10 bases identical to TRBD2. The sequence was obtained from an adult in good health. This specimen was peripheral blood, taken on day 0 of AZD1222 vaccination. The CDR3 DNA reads TGTGCCAGCAGCCCTCGGACTAGCGGATACAATGAGCAGTTCTTC. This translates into CASSPRTSGYNEQFF.